These 21 T cell receptor beta chains were sequenced from one sample in a study of blood T cell repertoires in COVID-19 (TCRdb year 2020). Receptors were amplified or captured by the immunoSEQ multiplex PCR assay. In TCRdb, the immuneACCESS table is reduced to in-frame sequences with V and J assigned. These tables do not hold every clone; where another copy was compared, an unresolved V gene accounts for under half, and the others remain unexplained. Recorded for this sample are 150,000 or so clones; less than 85% of them occurred a single time. The ten largest clones take up around 8.1% of the sample. The sample comprised peripheral blood. These receptors all come from a woman between 55 and 75 years old with COVID-19, enrolled during active disease.

The chain couples TRBV7-8 to TRBJ1-1, with 8 bases identical to TRBD1. The CDR3 consists of 13 residues. The V segment lost 5 bases and the J segment 3 bases; nucleotides outside the gene matches: 2. Germline CDR1 is SGHVS and CDR2 is FQNEAQ. The CDR3 DNA reads TGTGCCAGCAGCCTGGACAGGGACACTGAAGCTTTCTTT. It translates to CASSLDRDTEAFF.

The chain has TRBV19 and TRBJ1-1; tentatively, D is TRBD1 (6 bases). Trimming removed 3 bases from V and 1 base from J, with 12 bases in between. CDR3 size: 15 residues. Germline V gene data show CDR1 as LNHDA and CDR2 as SQIVND (reference sequence). The CDR3 DNA sequence: TGTGCCAGTAGTATCCCAGGGGTGGGGAACACTGAAGCTTTCTTT. Its protein product is CASSIPGVGNTEAFF.

The chain combines TRBV19 with TRBJ1-5, with a tentative D call TRBD1 (6 bases). Germline CDR1 is LNHDA and CDR2 is SQIVND (reference sequence). The CDR3 length is 13 residues. Trimming cost V 5 bases and J 6 bases, with 11 bases left between them. DNA for the CDR3: TGTGCCAGTAGTGAGGGGGGGCCTCAGCCCCAGCATTTT. It codes for CASSEGGPQPQHF. The full variable domain, completed using reference TRBV19 and TRBJ1-5, is DGGITQSPKYLFRKEGQNVTLSCEQNLNHDAMYWYRQDPGQGLRLIYYSQIVNDFQKGDIAEGYSVSREKKESFPLTVTSAQKNPTAFYLCASSEGGPQPQHFGDGTRLSIL.

CDR3 nucleotide sequence: TGTGCCAGCAGCGGACTAGCGGCCAATGAGCAGTTCTTC. It specifies CASSGLAANEQFF. The chain employs TRBV2 and TRBJ2-1; TRBD2 aligns across 10 bases. Germline loops: CDR1 SNHLY, CDR2 FYNNEI. The V segment lost 6 bases and the J segment 6 bases; nucleotides outside the gene matches: 2. The CDR3 is 13 amino acids. Filled out from reference TRBV2 and TRBJ2-1, the complete variable domain reads EPEVTQTPSHQVTQMGQEVILRCVPISNHLYFYWYRQILGQKVEFLVSFYNNEISEKSEIFDDQFSVERPDGSNFTLKIRSTKLEDSAMYFCASSGLAANEQFFGPGTRLTVL.

There are many counts of this clone. Here the CDR3 DNA reads TGCGCCAGCAGCCCACAACAGGGAAACACCATATATTTT. This codes for CASSPQQGNTIYF. The chain employs TRBV4-1 and TRBJ1-3; D unresolved. CDR3 length: 13 residues. Trimming pared 4 bases from V and 4 bases from J, leaving 8 bases between. CDR1 is MGHRA, CDR2 YSYEKL, per germline.

The chain carries TRBV7-9 and TRBJ1-4, with D possibly TRBD1 on 6 matching bases. CDR3 length equals 14 residues. CDR1 SEHNR and CDR2 FQNEAQ come from the germline V gene (reference sequence). The V gene lost 5 bases and the J gene lost 8 bases, with 15 bases spanning the gap. CDR3 sequence: CASSPSGGQEKLFF. The DNA of the CDR3 is TGTGCCAGCAGCCCCAGCGGGGGGCAGGAAAAACTGTTTTTT.

The genes are TRBV5-1 and TRBJ2-5; D might be TRBD2 (6 bases). Germline loops: CDR1 SGHRS, CDR2 YFSETQ. The CDR3 runs to 14 residues. Trimming took 2 bases from V and 2 from J, leaving 10 bases between them. The DNA for the CDR3 is TGCGCCAGCAGCTTATCCGGGAGTCAAGAGACCCAGTACTTC. Translated, it gives CASSLSGSQETQYF.

This chain connects TRBV19 to TRBJ1-5, with 9 bases identical to TRBD1. Trimming took 7 bases from V and 5 from J; bases not matched to a gene: 12. Germline loops: CDR1 LNHDA, CDR2 SQIVND (reference sequence). The CDR3 extends over 16 amino acids. CDR3 in amino acids: CASTAAAGQGDQPQHF. For the CDR3, the DNA is TGTGCCAGTACCGCAGCCGCGGGACAGGGTGATCAGCCCCAGCATTTT.

This clone was counted once. The V call is TRBV2, the J call TRBJ2-1; 11 positions match TRBD1. Germline CDR1 SNHLY, CDR2 FYNNEI. The ends lost 6 bases at V and 8 bases at J; junction bases unmatched: 6. The CDR3 has 14 residues. The CDR3 nucleotides read TGTGCCAGCAGCCCGGACAGGGGGCGCGATGAGCAGTTCTTC. Translation gives CASSPDRGRDEQFF.

The rearrangement links TRBV3-1 (or the pseudogene TRBV3-2) to TRBJ1-6, with TRBD1 matching 8 bases. Trimming took 3 bases from V and 1 from J; bases not matched to a gene: 2. This CDR3 contains 16 residues. The germline gives CDR1 LGHDT, CDR2 YNNKEL (reference sequence). CDR3 sequence reads: CASSHDRGSYNSPLHF. The DNA for the CDR3 is TGTGCCAGCAGCCACGACAGGGGATCCTATAATTCACCCCTCCACTTT.

The chain combines TRBV5-1 with TRBJ2-1; tentative D call: TRBD1 (5 bases). From germline, CDR1 is SGHRS and CDR2 YFSETQ. Trimming shortened V by 1 base and J by 4 bases, and 15 bases separated the two germline ends. The CDR3 is 16 amino acids. CDR3 in DNA: TGCGCCAGCAGCTTGTCTCCCAGGACAAAGTACAATGAGCAGTTCTTC. Translation gives CASSLSPRTKYNEQFF. Using reference TRBV5-1 and TRBJ2-1 for the parts outside the CDR3, the full variable domain is KAGVTQTPRYLIKTRGQQVTLSCSPISGHRSVSWYQQTPGQGLQFLFEYFSETQRNKGNFPGRFSGRQFSNSRSEMNVSTLELGDSALYLCASSLSPRTKYNEQFFGPGTRLTVL.

The chain has TRBV6-2 or TRBV6-3 and TRBJ2-7, with 7 bases that match TRBD1. Germline V gene lookup returns CDR1 MNHEY and CDR2 SVGEGT. Trimming removed 5 bases from V and 2 bases from J; junction bases left unmatched: 12. The CDR3 totals 16 residues. CDR3 residues: CASSRPGTELPYEQYF. The CDR3 region has the DNA TGTGCCAGCAGTCGACCCGGGACAGAGCTACCCTACGAGCAGTACTTC.

The chain recombines TRBV4-1 with TRBJ1-5; D perhaps matches TRBD1 (6 bases). V lost 2 bases, J lost 6 bases, and 20 bases lay in between. Germline CDR1 and CDR2: MGHRA and YSYEKL. This CDR3 contains 17 residues. The DNA for the CDR3 is TGCGCCAGCAGCCAAATTCCGCCCACAGGGCAGGGTCAGCCCCAGCATTTT. Residues: CASSQIPPTGQGQPQHF.

The chain recombines TRBV6-2 or TRBV6-3 with TRBJ2-1, with TRBD2 identical over 9 bases. The CDR3 loop spans 16 amino acids. Per the germline V gene, CDR1 is MNHEY and CDR2 is SVGEGT. V shed 2 bases and J 9 bases; nucleotides not matched to a gene: 11. CDR3 bases: TGTGCCAGCAGTTACAGTCCTAGCGGGATCAGTTCTGAGCAGTTCTTC. Amino acid sequence: CASSYSPSGISSEQFF.

The gene calls are TRBV7-9 and TRBJ2-5, with D perhaps TRBD2 (6 bases). Germline loops: CDR1 SEHNR, CDR2 FQNEAQ (reference sequence). This CDR3 has 16 amino acids. V gave up 5 bases and J gave up 4 bases, with 20 bases separating them. Written as DNA, the CDR3 is TGTGCCAGCAGCCGGGTGGCAGGAGGGATAAGAGAGACCCAGTACTTC. This sequence encodes CASSRVAGGIRETQYF.

J is TRBJ2-6 and V is TRBV7-2; D might be TRBD1 (6 bases). Germline CDR1 is SGHTA and CDR2 is FQGNSA. The ends were cut back, 6 bases at V and 3 bases at J, with 15 bases in the middle. This CDR3 contains 16 residues. The DNA of the CDR3 is TGTGCCAGCAGTCATGAAGGGGGAGTTGGGGCCAACGTCCTGACTTTC. It is translated as CASSHEGGVGANVLTF.

The V and J genes are TRBV9 and TRBJ1-6; TRBD1 is a possible D gene (6 bases). This CDR3 has 15 residues. The V gene's germline CDR1 is SGDLS and CDR2 YYNGEE. Trimming removed 0 bases from V and 7 bases from J, with 11 bases in between. The CDR3 sequence is CASSVVSQGNSPLHF. CDR3 nucleotide sequence: TGTGCCAGCAGCGTAGTATCGCAGGGGAATTCACCCCTCCACTTT.

V is TRBV5-4 and J is TRBJ2-5; TRBD2 agrees at 9 bases. The CDR3 covers 16 residues. V shed 0 bases, J shed 4 bases, and the junction held 7 bases outside the gene matches. CDR1 and CDR2 from the germline V gene are SGHNT and YYREEE (reference sequence). The CDR3 nucleotides are TGTGCCAGCAGCTTGGCTGTAGCGGGGGTCAGAGAGACCCAGTACTTC. Encoded protein: CASSLAVAGVRETQYF.

This clone has just a few counts. This chain joins TRBV19 and TRBJ2-7; 9 bases map to TRBD1. The CDR3 is made up of 13 amino acids. V lost 5 bases and J lost 7; bases outside the gene matches: 6. Germline CDR1 LNHDA, CDR2 SQIVND (reference sequence). CDR3 coding DNA: TGTGCCAGTAGTGTACAGGGGGCGGGAGAGCAGTACTTC. It is translated as CASSVQGAGEQYF. Full variable domain (rest looked up from reference TRBV19 and TRBJ2-7): DGGITQSPKYLFRKEGQNVTLSCEQNLNHDAMYWYRQDPGQGLRLIYYSQIVNDFQKGDIAEGYSVSREKKESFPLTVTSAQKNPTAFYLCASSVQGAGEQYFGPGTRLTVT.

The genes are TRBV11-2 and TRBJ2-5; 9 nucleotides align to TRBD1. The V gene's germline CDR1 is SGHAT and CDR2 FQNNGV. Unmatched junction bases numbered 5, after V lost 5 bases and J lost 4 bases. The CDR3 contains 14 residues. DNA of the CDR3: TGTGCCAGCAGCCTCTGGGACAGGGCAGAGACCCAGTACTTC. It encodes CASSLWDRAETQYF.

Remarks on this clone: The sample holds other DNA sequences that translate to the same CDR3. V gene TRBV9 combines with J gene TRBJ2-2; D is unresolved. The ends were cut back, 0 bases at V and 4 bases at J, with 7 bases in the middle. This CDR3 is built from 14 residues. Germline lookup yields CDR1 SGDLS and CDR2 YYNGEE. The CDR3 protein is CASSVGPSTGELFF. Here the CDR3 DNA reads TGTGCCAGCAGCGTAGGGCCATCCACCGGGGAGCTGTTTTTT.